The source of this T cell receptor (beta chain) is a study of blood T cell repertoires in COVID-19. The CDR3 extends over 14 amino acids. CDR1 is SGHNT and CDR2 is YYREEE in the germline V gene (reference sequence). Trimming removed 3 bases from V and 3 bases from J, with 12 bases in between. Libraries were prepared by immunoSEQ multiplex PCR; TCRdb keeps only in-frame clonotypes and omits some of them. The sample comprises approximately 94,000 clones, about 79% of which are singletons, and approximately 25% rests with the top ten. The J gene is TRBJ1-1, the V gene TRBV5-4; possibly TRBD1 for D (5 bases). The TCR originated in a man aged 55 to 69 with acute or convalescent COVID-19. Sequenced material: peripheral blood. DNA for the CDR3: TGTGCCAGCAGCTGGGGCGGGGACCACACTGAAGCTTTCTTT. Amino acid sequence: CASSWGGDHTEAFF.